This TCR beta chain was obtained from a study of vaccination effects on CD4 cells after COVID-19 (dated 2022 in TCRdb). As for the study more broadly: Across the study, the median time from the second dose to post-vaccine sampling was 72 days (range 14 to 241). The study compared SARS-CoV-2 spike-specific CD4+ TCR repertoires before and after mRNA vaccination in COVID-19 convalescent patients and infection-naive vaccine recipients. Altogether, approximately 10 COVID-19 convalescent patients and a few SARS-CoV-2-naive healthy vaccine recipients made up the full study. The Oncomine TCR Beta short-read assay on an Illumina iSeq 100 was used to sequence cultures from other donors in the study.

V is reduced by 0 bases and J by 2 bases, leaving a spacing of 7 bases between them. CDR1 GTSNPN and CDR2 SVGIG were looked up in the germline V gene (reference sequence). The CDR3 numbers 13 residues from cysteine through phenylalanine. Left in the record is the CDR3 DNA by itself, 39 bases read in frame from the first base. In the ViraFEST assay, PBMC were stimulated with viral peptide pools, and antigen-specific CD4+ T cell clonotypes were then identified by expansion using TCR sequencing. After around ten days of culture, CD4+ T cells were isolated with the EasySep CD4+ T cell isolation kit. Two doses of either the BNT162b2 or the mRNA-1273 mRNA SARS-CoV-2 vaccine were administered to participants. Negative nucleocapsid antibody results before and after vaccination confirmed that the healthy vaccine recipients had no prior SARS-CoV-2 infection. Over 1.5 million PBMC per well were cultured with approximately 10 ug/ml peptides in IMDM containing 5% human AB serum, 8.5 to 10 IU/ml IL-2 and gentamicin. Half of the culture medium was replaced with fresh IL-2-containing medium on days 3 and 7. Unless otherwise noted, each peptide stimulation condition was cultured in triplicate wells. Using Ficoll-Paque Plus gradient centrifugation, PBMC were separated from whole blood and then either used fresh or cryopreserved at -140C. Overlapping peptide pools spanned the spike proteins of SARS-CoV-2 and the common cold coronaviruses HCoV-NL63, HCoV-OC43 and HCoV-229E. The QIAamp micro DNA kit was used to extract genomic DNA from the cultured CD4+ T cells.

By its share of the sample, this clone is medium-sized (0.01 to 0.1%). The clone's antigen remains unknown. Nothing much larger sits one base from this clone, and base qualities are not available. Broad study findings and their caveats: Marked clonal contraction was observed in both infection-induced and vaccine-induced clones at late post-vaccination timepoints, consistent with waning T cell responses. Limitations of the study were the small number of convalescent patients and the absence of early post-infection timepoints. Among healthy vaccine recipients, nearly all vaccine-induced clones were SARS-CoV-2 mono-reactive, and only 1 of 255 was cross-reactive with common cold coronaviruses.

Library preparation was by the immunoSEQ multiplex PCR assay. TCR beta CDR3 sequencing was performed on DNA from the cultured, isolated CD4+ T cells. As for the original processing: The analysis removed non-productive TCR sequences, trimmed reads to the CDR3 region, and retained only CDR3s that were 7 or more amino acids long. Antigen-specific clonotypes were identified using the MANAFEST web app by comparison of expansion in peptide wells against reference cultures. To be called positive, a clone needed expansion at FDR<0.05 compared with the reference and with all other wells, an odds ratio greater than 5, and a frequency greater than 0.1% in two replicate wells. A clonotype was called cross-reactive if it was significantly expanded both in SARS-CoV-2 spike wells and in at least one common cold coronavirus spike condition. CDR3 similarity was assessed by Levenshtein distance using the stringdist R package, and unrooted trees were constructed with ape in R 3.6.1. As stored in TCRdb, this immuneACCESS dataset retains in-frame rearrangements with V and J assigned. A fraction of the clones does not appear; measured against another copy, unresolved V genes explain less than half of the discrepancy, and the remainder lacks a known reason. That table is the source of V, J and clone size, and D and trimming were worked out from the DNA. Recorded for this sample are more than 9,000 clones; approximately 71% of them occurred a single time. In total, the top ten clones hold under 10% of the sample.

The sequence was collected from a human donor who received a COVID-19 vaccine. The chain joins TRBV30 to TRBJ1-2, with the D gene uncertain. The sequencing used CD4+ T cells from PBMCs cultured with SARS-CoV-2 spike peptides, collected after COVID-19 vaccination. Per the publication, the cell subset or site label means: SARS-CoV-2 spike overlapping peptide pool stimulation. CDR3 protein: CAWSVKKNYGYTF. The base sequence is TGTGCCTGGAGTGTAAAGAAAAACTATGGCTACACCTTC.